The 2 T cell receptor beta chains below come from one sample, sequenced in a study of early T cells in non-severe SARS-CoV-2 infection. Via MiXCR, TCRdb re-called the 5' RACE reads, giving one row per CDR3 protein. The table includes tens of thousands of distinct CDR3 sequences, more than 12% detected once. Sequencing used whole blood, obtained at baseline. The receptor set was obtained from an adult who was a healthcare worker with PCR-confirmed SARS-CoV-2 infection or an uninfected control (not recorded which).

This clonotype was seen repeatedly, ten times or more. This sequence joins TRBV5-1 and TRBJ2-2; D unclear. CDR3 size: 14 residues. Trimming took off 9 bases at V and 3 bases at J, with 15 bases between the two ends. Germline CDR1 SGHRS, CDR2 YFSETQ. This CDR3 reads CATRPLTDTGELFF. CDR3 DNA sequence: TGCGCCACCCGGCCCCTCACCGACACCGGGGAGCTGTTTTTT.

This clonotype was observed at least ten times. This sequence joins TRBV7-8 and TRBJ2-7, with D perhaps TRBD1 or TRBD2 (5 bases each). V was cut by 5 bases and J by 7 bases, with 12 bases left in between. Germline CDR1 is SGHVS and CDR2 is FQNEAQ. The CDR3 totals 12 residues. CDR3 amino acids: CASSRGWGEQYF. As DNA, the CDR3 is TGTGCCAGCAGCCGGGGCTGGGGAGAGCAGTACTTC. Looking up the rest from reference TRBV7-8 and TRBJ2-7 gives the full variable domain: GAGVSQSPRYKVAKRGQDVALRCDPISGHVSLFWYQQALGQGPEFLTYFQNEAQLDKSGLPSDRFFAERPEGSVSTLKIQRTQQEDSAVYLCASSRGWGEQYFGPGTRLTVT.